This T cell receptor beta chain was captured in a study of blood T cell repertoires in COVID-19. The germline V gene encodes CDR1 SGHKS and CDR2 YYEKEE (reference sequence). The CDR3 runs 14 residues. The V end lost 4 bases, the J end lost 2 bases, and 13 bases lay between the germline ends. In the original processing: Estimation of nucleated cell counts relied on the amplification of reference gene primers. TCRdb keeps only in-frame clones here, not all; method: immunoSEQ multiplex PCR. V, J and clone size are taken as reported in that table, and D and trimming were inferred from the DNA itself. Of about 23,000 clones in the sample, around 94% are singletons; the top ten hold 4%.

This receptor was identified in a woman aged 50 to 65 with active COVID-19. J is TRBJ2-7 and V is TRBV5-5; D not resolved. Source material: peripheral blood. For the CDR3, the DNA is TGTGCCAGCAGCGTGCAGGTCCCGGCCTACGAGCAGTACGTC. Protein product: CASSVQVPAYEQYV.